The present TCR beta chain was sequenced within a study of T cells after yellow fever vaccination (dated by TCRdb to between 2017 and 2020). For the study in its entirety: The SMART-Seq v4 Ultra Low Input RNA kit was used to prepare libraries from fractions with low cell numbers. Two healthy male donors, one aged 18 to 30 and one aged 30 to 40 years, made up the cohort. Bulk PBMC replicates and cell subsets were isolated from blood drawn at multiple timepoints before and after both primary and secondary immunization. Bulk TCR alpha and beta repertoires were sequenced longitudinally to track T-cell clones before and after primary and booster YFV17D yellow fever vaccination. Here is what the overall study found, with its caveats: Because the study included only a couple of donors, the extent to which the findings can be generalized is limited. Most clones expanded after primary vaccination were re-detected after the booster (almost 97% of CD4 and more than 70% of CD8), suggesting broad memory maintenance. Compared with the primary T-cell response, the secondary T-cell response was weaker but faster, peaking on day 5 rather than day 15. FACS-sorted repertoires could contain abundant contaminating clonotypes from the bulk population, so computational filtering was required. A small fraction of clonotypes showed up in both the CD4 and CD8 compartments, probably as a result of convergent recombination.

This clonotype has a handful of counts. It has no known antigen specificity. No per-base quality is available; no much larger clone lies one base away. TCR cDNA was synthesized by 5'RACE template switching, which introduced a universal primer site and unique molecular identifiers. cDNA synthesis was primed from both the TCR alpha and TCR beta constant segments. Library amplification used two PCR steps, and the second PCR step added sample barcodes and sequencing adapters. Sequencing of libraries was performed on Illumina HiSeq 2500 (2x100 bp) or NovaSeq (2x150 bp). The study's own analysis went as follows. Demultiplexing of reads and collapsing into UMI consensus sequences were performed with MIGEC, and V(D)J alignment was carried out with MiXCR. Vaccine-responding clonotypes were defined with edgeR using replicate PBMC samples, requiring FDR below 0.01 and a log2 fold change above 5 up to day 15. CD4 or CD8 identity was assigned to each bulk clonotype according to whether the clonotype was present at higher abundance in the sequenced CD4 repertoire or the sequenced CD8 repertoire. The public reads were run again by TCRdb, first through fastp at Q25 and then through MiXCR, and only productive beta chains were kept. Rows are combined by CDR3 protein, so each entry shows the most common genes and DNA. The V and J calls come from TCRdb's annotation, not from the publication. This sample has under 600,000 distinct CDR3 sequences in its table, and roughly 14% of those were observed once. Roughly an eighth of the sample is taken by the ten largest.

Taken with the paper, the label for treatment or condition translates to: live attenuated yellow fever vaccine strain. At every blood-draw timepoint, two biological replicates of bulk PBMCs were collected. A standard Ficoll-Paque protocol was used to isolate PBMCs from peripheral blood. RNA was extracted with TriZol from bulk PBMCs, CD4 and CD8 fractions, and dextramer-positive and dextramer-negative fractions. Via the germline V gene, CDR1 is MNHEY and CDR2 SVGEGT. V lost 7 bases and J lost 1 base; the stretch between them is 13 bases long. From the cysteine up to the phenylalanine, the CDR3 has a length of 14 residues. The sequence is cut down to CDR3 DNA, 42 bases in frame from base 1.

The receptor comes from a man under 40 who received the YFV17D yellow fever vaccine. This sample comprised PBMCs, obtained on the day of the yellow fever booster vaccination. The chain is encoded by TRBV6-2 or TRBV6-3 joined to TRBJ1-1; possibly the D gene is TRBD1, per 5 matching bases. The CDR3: CASTFRVPNTEAFF. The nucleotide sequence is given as TGTGCCAGCACCTTCAGGGTACCGAACACTGAAGCTTTCTTT.